This T cell receptor beta chain was captured in a study of T cells after yellow fever vaccination. Overall study findings and caveats: Abundant contaminating clonotypes from the bulk population could appear in FACS-sorted repertoires. Among primary-vaccination clones, most reappeared after the booster, at almost 98% for CD4 and more than 75% for CD8. The CD4 compartment and the CD8 compartment contained a small share of clonotypes in common.

The CDR3 length is 16 residues. Between the trimmed V and J ends, which lost 3 bases and 2 bases, there was a span of 12 bases. Germline CDR1 is SGHNT and CDR2 is YYREEE (reference sequence). On this clonotype itself: The antigen is not known.

TCRdb independently ran MiXCR on the 5' RACE reads; one entry per CDR3 protein. The table has around 610,000 distinct CDR3 sequences, 13% seen once. This TCR derives from a man aged 25-40 years who received the YFV17D yellow fever vaccine. Sequencing used PBMCs, obtained on the day of the yellow fever booster vaccination. The chain uses TRBV5-4 and TRBJ2-6; TRBD1 is a possible D gene (6 bases). The DNA of the CDR3 is TGTGCCAGCAGCTCCGGGACAAGGGCTGGGGCCAACGTCCTGACTTTC. Translating it yields CASSSGTRAGANVLTF. Filled out from reference TRBV5-4 and TRBJ2-6, the complete variable domain reads ETGVTQSPTHLIKTRGQQVTLRCSSQSGHNTVSWYQQALGQGPQFIFQYYREEENGRGNFPPRFSGLQFPNYSSELNVNALELDDSALYLCASSSGTRAGANVLTFGAGSRLTVL.